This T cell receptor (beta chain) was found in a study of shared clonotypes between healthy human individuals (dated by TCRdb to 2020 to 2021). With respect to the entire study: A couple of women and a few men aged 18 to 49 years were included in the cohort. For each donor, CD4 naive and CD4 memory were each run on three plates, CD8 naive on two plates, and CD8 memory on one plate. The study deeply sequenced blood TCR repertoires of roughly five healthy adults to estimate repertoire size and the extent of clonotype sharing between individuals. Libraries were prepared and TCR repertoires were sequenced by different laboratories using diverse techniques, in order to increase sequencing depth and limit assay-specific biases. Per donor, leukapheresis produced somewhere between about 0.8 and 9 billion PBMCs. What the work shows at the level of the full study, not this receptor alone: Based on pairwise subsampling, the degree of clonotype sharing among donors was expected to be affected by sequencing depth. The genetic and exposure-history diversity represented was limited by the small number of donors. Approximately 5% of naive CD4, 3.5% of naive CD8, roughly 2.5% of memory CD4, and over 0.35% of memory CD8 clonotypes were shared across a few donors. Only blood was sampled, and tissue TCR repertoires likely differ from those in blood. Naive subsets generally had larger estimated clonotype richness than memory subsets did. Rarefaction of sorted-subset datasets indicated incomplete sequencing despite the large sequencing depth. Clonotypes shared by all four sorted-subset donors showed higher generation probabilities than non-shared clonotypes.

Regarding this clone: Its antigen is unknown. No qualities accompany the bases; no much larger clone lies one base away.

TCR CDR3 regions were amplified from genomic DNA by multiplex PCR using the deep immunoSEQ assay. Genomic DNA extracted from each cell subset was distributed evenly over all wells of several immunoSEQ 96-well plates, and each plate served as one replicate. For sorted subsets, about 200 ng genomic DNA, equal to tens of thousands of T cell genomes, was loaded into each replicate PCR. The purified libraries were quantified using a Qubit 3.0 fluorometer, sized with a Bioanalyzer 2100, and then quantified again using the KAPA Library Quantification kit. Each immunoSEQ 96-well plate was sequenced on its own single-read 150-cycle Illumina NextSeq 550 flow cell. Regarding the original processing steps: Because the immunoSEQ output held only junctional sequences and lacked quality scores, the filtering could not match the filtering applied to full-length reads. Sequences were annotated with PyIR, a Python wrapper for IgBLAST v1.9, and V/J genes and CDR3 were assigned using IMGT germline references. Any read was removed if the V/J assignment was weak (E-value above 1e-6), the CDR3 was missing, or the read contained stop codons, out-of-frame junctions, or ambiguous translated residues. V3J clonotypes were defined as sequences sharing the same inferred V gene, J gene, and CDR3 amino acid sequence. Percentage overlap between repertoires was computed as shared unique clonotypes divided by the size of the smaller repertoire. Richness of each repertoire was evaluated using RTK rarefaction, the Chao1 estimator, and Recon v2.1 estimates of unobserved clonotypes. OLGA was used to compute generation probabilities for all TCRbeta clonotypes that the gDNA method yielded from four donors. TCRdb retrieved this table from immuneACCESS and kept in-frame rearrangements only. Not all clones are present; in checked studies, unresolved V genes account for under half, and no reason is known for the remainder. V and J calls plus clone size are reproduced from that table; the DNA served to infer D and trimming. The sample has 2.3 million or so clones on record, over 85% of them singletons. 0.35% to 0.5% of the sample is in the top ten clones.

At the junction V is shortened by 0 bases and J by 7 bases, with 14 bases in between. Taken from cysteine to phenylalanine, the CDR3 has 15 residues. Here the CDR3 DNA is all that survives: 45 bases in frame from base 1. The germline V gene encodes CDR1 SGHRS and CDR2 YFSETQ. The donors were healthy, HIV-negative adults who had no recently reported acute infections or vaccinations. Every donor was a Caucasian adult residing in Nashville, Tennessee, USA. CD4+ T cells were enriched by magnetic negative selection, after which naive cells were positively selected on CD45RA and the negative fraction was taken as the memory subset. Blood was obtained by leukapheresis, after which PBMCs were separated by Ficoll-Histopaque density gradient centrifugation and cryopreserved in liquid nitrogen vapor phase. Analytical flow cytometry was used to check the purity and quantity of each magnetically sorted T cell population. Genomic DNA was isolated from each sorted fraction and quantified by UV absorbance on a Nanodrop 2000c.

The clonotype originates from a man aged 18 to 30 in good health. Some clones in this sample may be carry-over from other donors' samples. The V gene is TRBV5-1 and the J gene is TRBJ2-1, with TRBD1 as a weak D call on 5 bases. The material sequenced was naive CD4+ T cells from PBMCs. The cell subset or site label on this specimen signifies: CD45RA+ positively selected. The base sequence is TGCGCCAGCAGCTTGGAGACAGCCGTAGGAAATGAGCAGTTCTTC. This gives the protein CASSLETAVGNEQFF.